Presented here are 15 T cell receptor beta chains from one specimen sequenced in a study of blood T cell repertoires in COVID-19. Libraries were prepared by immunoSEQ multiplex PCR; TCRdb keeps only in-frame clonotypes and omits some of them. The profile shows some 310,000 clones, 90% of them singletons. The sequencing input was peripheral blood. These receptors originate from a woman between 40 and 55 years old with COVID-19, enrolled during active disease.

CDR3 amino acids: CASSPQGPLRGNEKLFF. CDR3 nucleotides: TGCGCCAGCAGCCCACAGGGGCCGTTACGTGGTAATGAAAAACTGTTTTTT. V usage is TRBV5-1 and J usage is TRBJ1-4; TRBD1 matches 7 bases. There are 17 residues in the CDR3. CDR1 SGHRS and CDR2 YFSETQ come from the germline V gene. Trimming at V came to 4 bases and at J to 4 bases, leaving 13 bases not matched to a gene.

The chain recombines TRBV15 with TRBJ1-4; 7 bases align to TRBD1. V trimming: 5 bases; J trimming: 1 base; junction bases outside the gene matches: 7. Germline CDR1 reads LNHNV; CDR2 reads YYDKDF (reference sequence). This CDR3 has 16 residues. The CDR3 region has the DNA TGTGCCACCAGCCCCCCTCGACAGGGAACTAATGAAAAACTGTTTTTT. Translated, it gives CATSPPRQGTNEKLFF.

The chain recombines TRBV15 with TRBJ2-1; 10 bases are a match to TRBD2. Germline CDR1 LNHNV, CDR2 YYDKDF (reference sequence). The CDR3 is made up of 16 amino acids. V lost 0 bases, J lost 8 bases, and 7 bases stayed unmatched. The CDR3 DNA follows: TGTGCCACCAGCAGAGATAGAGCTAGCGGGAGTGATGAGCAGTTCTTC. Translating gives CATSRDRASGSDEQFF.

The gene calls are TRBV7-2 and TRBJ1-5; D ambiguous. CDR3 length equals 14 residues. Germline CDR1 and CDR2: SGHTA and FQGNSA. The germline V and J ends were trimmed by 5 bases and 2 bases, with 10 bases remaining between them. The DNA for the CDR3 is TGTGCCAGCAGCGAGGGCTTTCGCAATCAGCCCCAGCATTTT. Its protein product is CASSEGFRNQPQHF. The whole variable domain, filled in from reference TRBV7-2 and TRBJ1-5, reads GAGVSQSPSNKVTEKGKDVELRCDPISGHTALYWYRQSLGQGLEFLIYFQGNSAPDKSGLPSDRFSAERTGGSVSTLTIQRTQQEDSAVYLCASSEGFRNQPQHFGDGTRLSIL.

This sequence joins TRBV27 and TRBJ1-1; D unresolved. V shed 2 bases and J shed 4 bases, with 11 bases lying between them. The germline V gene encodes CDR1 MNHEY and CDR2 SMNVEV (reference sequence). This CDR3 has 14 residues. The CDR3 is CASSLGLGSTEAFF. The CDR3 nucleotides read TGTGCCAGCAGTTTAGGGCTTGGGAGCACTGAAGCTTTCTTT.

CDR3 in DNA: TGTGCCAGCAGCCCAGCGGGAAGGTCCCACGAGCAGTTCTTC. It specifies CASSPAGRSHEQFF. The genes are TRBV3-1 (or the pseudogene TRBV3-2) and TRBJ2-1; TRBD2 matches at 7 bases. Germline CDR1 LGHDT, CDR2 YNNKEL (reference sequence). CDR3 length equals 14 residues. The V segment lost 4 bases and the J segment 10 bases; nucleotides outside the gene matches: 10.

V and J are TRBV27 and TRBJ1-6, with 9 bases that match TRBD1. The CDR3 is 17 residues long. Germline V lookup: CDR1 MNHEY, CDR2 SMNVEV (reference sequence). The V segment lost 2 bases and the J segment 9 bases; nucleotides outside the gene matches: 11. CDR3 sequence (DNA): TGTGCCAGCAGTTTAGCGGGACAGGGAGGAGACGGTTCACCCCTCCACTTT. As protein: CASSLAGQGGDGSPLHF.

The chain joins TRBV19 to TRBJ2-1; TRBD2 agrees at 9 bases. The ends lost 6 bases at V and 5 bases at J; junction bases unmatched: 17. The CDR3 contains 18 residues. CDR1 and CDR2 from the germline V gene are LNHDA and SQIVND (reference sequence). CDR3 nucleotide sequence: TGTGCCAGTAGCACACTCACTAGACTAGCGGTAGGCGACAATGAGCAGTTCTTC. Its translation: CASSTLTRLAVGDNEQFF. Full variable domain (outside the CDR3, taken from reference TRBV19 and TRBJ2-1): DGGITQSPKYLFRKEGQNVTLSCEQNLNHDAMYWYRQDPGQGLRLIYYSQIVNDFQKGDIAEGYSVSREKKESFPLTVTSAQKNPTAFYLCASSTLTRLAVGDNEQFFGPGTRLTVL.

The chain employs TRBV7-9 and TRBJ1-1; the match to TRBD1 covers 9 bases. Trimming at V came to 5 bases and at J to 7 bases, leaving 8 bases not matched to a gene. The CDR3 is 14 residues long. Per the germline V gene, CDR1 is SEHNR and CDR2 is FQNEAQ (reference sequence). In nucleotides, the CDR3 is TGTGCCAGCAGCCGGACAGGGGATGGAGGTGAAGCTTTCTTT. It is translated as CASSRTGDGGEAFF.

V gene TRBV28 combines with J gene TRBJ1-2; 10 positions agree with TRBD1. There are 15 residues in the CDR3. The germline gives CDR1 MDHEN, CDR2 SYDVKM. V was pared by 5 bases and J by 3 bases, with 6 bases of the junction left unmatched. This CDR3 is CASSLGQGIDYGYTF. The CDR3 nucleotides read TGTGCCAGCAGTCTGGGACAGGGGATTGACTATGGCTACACCTTC.

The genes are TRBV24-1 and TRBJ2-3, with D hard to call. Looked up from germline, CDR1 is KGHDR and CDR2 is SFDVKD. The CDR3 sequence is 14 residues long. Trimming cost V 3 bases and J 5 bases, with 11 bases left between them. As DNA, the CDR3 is TGTGCCACCAGTGATACCATAGCCGGAGATACGCAGTATTTT. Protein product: CATSDTIAGDTQYF.

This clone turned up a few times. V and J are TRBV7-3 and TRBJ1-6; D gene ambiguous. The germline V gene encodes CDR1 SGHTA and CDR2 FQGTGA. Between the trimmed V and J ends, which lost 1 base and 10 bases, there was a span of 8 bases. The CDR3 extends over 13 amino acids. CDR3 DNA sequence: TGTGCCAGCAGCTTAAGAAGAGGGTCACCCCTCCACTTT. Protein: CASSLRRGSPLHF. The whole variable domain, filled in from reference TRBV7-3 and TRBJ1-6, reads GAGVSQTPSNKVTEKGKYVELRCDPISGHTALYWYRQSLGQGPEFLIYFQGTGAADDSGLPNDRFFAVRPEGSVSTLKIQRTERGDSAVYLCASSLRRGSPLHFGNGTRLTVT.

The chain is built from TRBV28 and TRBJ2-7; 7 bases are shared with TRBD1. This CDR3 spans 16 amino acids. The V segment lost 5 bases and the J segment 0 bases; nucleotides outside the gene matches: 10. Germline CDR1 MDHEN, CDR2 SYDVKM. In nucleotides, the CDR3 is TGTGCCAGCAGTCCTCTGACAGGGAGTTTCTCCTACGAGCAGTACTTC. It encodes CASSPLTGSFSYEQYF. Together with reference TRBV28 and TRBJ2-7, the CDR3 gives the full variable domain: DVKVTQSSRYLVKRTGEKVFLECVQDMDHENMFWYRQDPGLGLRLIYFSYDVKMKEKGDIPEGYSVSREKKERFSLILESASTNQTSMYLCASSPLTGSFSYEQYFGPGTRLTVT.

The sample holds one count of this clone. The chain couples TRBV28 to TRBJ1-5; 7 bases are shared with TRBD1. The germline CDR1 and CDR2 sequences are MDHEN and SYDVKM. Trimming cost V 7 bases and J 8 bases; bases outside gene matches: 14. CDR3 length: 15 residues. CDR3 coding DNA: TGTGCCAGCACCAATACAGGGGCGGAGGGTGAGCCCCAGCATTTT. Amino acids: CASTNTGAEGEPQHF. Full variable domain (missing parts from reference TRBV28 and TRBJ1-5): DVKVTQSSRYLVKRTGEKVFLECVQDMDHENMFWYRQDPGLGLRLIYFSYDVKMKEKGDIPEGYSVSREKKERFSLILESASTNQTSMYLCASTNTGAEGEPQHFGDGTRLSIL.

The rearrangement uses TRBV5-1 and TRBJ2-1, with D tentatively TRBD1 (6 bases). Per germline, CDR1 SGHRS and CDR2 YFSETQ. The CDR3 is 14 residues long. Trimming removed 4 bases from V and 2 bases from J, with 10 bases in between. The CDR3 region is CASSATGTYNEQFF. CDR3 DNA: TGCGCCAGCAGCGCGACAGGAACCTACAATGAGCAGTTCTTC.